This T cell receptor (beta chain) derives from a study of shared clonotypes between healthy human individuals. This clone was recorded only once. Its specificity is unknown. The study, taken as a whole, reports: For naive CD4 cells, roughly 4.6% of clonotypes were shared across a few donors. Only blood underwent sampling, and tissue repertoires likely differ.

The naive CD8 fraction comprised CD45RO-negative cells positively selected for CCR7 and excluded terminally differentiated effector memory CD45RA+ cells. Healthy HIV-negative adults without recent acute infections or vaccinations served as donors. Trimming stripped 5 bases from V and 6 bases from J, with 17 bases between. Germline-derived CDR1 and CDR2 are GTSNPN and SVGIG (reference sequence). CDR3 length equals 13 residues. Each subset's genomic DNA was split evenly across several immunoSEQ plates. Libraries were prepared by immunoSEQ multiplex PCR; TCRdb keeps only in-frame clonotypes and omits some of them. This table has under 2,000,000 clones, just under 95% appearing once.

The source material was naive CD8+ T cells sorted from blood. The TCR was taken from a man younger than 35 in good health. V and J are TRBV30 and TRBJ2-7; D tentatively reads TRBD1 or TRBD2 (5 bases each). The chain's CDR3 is CAWEPSTGLEQYF. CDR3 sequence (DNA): TGTGCCTGGGAACCTAGCACGGGGCTCGAGCAGTACTTC.